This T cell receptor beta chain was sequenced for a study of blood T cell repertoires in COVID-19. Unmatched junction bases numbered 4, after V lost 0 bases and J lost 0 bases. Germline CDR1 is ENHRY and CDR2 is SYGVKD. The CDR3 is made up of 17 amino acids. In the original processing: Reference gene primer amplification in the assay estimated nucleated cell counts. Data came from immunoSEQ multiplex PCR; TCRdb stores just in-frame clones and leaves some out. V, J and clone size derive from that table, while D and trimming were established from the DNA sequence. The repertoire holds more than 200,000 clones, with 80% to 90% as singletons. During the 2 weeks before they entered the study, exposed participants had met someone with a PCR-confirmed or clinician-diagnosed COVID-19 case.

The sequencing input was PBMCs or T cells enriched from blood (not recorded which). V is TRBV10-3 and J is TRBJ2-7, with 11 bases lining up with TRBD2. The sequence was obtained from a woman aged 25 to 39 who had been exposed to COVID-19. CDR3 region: CAISESKGLAASYEQYF. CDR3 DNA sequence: TGTGCCATCAGTGAGTCAAAGGGACTAGCGGCCTCCTACGAGCAGTACTTC.